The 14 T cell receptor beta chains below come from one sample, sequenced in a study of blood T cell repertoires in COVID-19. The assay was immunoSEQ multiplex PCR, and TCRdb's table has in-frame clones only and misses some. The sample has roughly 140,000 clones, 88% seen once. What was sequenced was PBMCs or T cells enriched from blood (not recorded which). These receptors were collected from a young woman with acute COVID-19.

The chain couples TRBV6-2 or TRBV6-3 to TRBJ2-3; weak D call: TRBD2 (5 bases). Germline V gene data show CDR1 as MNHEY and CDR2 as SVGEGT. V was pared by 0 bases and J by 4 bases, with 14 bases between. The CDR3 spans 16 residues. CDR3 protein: CASSYSGEGLADTQYF. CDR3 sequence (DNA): TGTGCCAGCAGTTACTCTGGCGAGGGCCTCGCAGATACGCAGTATTTT.

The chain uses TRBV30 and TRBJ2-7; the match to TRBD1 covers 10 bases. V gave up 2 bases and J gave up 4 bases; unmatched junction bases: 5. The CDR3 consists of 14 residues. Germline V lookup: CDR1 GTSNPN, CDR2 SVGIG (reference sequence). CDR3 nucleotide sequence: TGTGCCTGGAGTACGGGACAGGGGTCGTACGAGCAGTACTTC. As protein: CAWSTGQGSYEQYF.

CDR3 residues: CASSVWTGLEKLFF. For the CDR3, the DNA is TGTGCCAGCAGTGTCTGGACAGGGCTTGAAAAACTGTTTTTT. The chain combines TRBV2 with TRBJ1-4; 8 positions agree with TRBD1. This CDR3 contains 14 residues. V dropped 4 bases and J dropped 7; count of bases not matched to a gene: 5. Germline assignment: CDR1 SNHLY and CDR2 FYNNEI.

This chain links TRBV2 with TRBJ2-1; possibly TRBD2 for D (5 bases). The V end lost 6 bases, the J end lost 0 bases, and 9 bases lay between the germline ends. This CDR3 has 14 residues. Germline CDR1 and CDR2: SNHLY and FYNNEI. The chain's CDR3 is CASREVYSYNEQFF. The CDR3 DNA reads TGTGCCAGCAGGGAGGTTTACTCCTACAATGAGCAGTTCTTC. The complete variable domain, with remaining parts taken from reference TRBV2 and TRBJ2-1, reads EPEVTQTPSHQVTQMGQEVILRCVPISNHLYFYWYRQILGQKVEFLVSFYNNEISEKSEIFDDQFSVERPDGSNFTLKIRSTKLEDSAMYFCASREVYSYNEQFFGPGTRLTVL.

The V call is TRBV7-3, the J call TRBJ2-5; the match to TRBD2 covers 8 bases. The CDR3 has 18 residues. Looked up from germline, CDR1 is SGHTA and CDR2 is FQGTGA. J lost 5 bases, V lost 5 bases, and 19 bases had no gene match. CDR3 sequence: CASSVRGRGSGILETQYF. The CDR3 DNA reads TGTGCCAGCAGCGTCCGAGGGCGGGGTAGCGGGATTCTTGAGACCCAGTACTTC.

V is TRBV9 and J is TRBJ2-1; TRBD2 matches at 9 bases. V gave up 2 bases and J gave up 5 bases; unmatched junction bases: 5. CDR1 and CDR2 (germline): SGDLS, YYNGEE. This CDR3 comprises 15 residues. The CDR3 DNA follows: TGTGCCAGCAGCGTCGGAGTAGCGGGGGACAATGAGCAGTTCTTC. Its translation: CASSVGVAGDNEQFF.

The CDR3 DNA reads TGTGCCAGCAGCCACAGACCGGATACGCAGTATTTT. Amino acid sequence: CASSHRPDTQYF. The genes are TRBV7-8 and TRBJ2-3, with no clear D. CDR3 size: 12 residues. Trimming stripped 5 bases from V and 6 bases from J, with 9 bases between. Germline CDR1 reads SGHVS; CDR2 reads FQNEAQ.

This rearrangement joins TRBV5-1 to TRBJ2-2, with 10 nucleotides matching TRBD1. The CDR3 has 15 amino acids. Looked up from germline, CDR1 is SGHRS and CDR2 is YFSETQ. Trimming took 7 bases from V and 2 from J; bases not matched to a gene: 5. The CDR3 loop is CASRRQGANTGELFF. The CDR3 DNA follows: TGCGCCAGCCGTAGACAGGGGGCTAACACCGGGGAGCTGTTTTTT.

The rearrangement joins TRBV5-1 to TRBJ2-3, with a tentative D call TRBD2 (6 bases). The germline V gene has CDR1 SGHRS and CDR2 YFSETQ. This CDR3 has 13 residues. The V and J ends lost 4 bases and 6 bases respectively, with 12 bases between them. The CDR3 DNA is TGCGCCAGCAGCCCGGGACTGGGGGATACGCAGTATTTT. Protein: CASSPGLGDTQYF.

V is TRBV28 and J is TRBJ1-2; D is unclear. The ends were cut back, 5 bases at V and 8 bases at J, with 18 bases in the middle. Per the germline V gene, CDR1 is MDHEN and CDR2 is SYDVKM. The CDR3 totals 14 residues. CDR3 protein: CASSLSNSVPGYTF. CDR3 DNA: TGTGCCAGCAGTCTATCAAACAGTGTGCCCGGCTACACCTTC.

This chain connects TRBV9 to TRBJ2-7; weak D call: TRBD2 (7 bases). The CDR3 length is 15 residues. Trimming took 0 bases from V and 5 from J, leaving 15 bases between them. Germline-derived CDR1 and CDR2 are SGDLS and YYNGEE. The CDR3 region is CASSVGPGEGDEQYF. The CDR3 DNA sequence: TGTGCCAGCAGCGTAGGTCCAGGGGAGGGGGACGAGCAGTACTTC.

CDR3 sequence: CASSPDRTNTEAFF. Written as DNA, the CDR3 is TGTGCCAGCAGCCCAGACAGGACTAACACTGAAGCTTTCTTT. The chain links TRBV7-9 to TRBJ1-1, with D perhaps TRBD1 (6 bases). There are 14 residues in the CDR3. From germline, CDR1 is SEHNR and CDR2 FQNEAQ (reference sequence). V shed 5 bases and J shed 2 bases, with 12 bases lying between them. Combining the CDR3 with reference TRBV7-9 and TRBJ1-1 gives the whole variable domain DTGVSQNPRHKITKRGQNVTFRCDPISEHNRLYWYRQTLGQGPEFLTYFQNEAQLEKSRLLSDRFSAERPKGSFSTLEIQRTEQGDSAMYLCASSPDRTNTEAFFGQGTRLTVV.

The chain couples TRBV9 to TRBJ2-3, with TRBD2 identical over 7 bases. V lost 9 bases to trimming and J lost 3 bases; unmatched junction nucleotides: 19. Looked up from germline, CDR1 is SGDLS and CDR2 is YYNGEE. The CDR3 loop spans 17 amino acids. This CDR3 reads CATSSGREGGRTDTQYF. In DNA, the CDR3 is TGTGCCACCTCATCTGGAAGGGAGGGCGGGAGAACAGATACGCAGTATTTT.

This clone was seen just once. The CDR3 sequence: CASSQSPLRYNEQFF. CDR3 DNA: TGCGCCAGCAGCCAATCACCACTACGATACAATGAGCAGTTCTTC. The chain has TRBV4-3 and TRBJ2-1; D is unclear. The CDR3 length is 15 residues. Germline V gene data show CDR1 as LGHNA and CDR2 as YSLEER. Trimming stripped 2 bases from V and 4 bases from J, with 12 bases between.